These 18 T cell receptor beta chains were sequenced from one sample in a study of CD8 T cells in ankylosing spondylitis (dated by TCRdb to the late 2010s). Their target antigens are unknown. General conclusions and limits of the study: Blood from ankylosing spondylitis patients appeared to be characterized by a TCR beta motif composed of about eight highly homologous amino acid variants.

Library preparation was by 5' RACE. The data were produced on an Illumina HiSeq 2500. Through fastp at Q25 and MiXCR, TCRdb rebuilt clones from the public reads, retaining in-frame beta chains. Rows merge per CDR3 protein into single entries with the most common DNA and genes. This sample has just under 550,000 distinct CDR3 sequences in its table, and 10% to 15% of those were observed once. Over 6.5% of the sample is taken by the ten largest. Sequencing input: blood, either unsorted or a sorted T cell fraction (not recorded which). Receptors were obtained from a male donor with ankylosing spondylitis.

This clonotype was detected a few times. V gene TRBV7-6 combines with J gene TRBJ2-1; TRBD2 matches 12 bases. Germline-derived CDR1 and CDR2 are SGHVS and FNYEAQ. V trimming: 3 bases; J trimming: 2 bases; junction bases outside the gene matches: 2. The CDR3 is made up of 16 amino acids. The CDR3 sequence is CASSFTSGGTYNEQFF. The DNA of the CDR3 is TGTGCCAGCAGCTTTACTAGCGGGGGGACCTACAATGAGCAGTTCTTC.

In this sample, this clonotype turned up a few times. The rearrangement joins TRBV10-3 to TRBJ2-7, with D maybe TRBD2 (5 bases). The CDR3 extends over 14 amino acids. Germline values: CDR1 ENHRY, CDR2 SYGVKD. Trimming stripped 6 bases from V and 0 bases from J, with 12 bases between. CDR3: CAIRLAIDSYEQYV. CDR3 sequence (DNA): TGTGCCATCAGGCTAGCTATTGACTCCTACGAGCAGTACGTC.

This clonotype was counted a few times. This chain's CDR3 is CASRTDAVNEQFF. As DNA, the CDR3 is TGTGCCAGCAGAACCGACGCGGTAAATGAGCAGTTCTTC. The chain is built from TRBV12-3 or TRBV12-4 and TRBJ2-1; the D is unclear. V was pared by 6 bases and J by 7 bases, with 13 bases between. The CDR3 loop spans 13 amino acids.

In its sample, this clonotype was seen a few times. The chain links TRBV14 to TRBJ1-4; 8 nucleotides align to TRBD1. V was clipped by 5 bases and J by 3 bases; unmatched bases: 2. This CDR3 contains 14 residues. Germline assignment: CDR1 SGHDN and CDR2 FVKESK. In DNA, the CDR3 is TGTGCCAGCAGCAGGGGACAGGCTAATGAAAAACTGTTTTTT. It yields the protein CASSRGQANEKLFF.

J is TRBJ1-6 and V is TRBV28, with TRBD1 as a possible D gene (5 bases). Germline V gene data show CDR1 as MDHEN and CDR2 as SYDVKM. The CDR3 spans 13 residues. V lost 8 bases and J lost 10, with 15 bases in between. CDR3 amino acids: CASGTLRDSPLHF. In DNA, the CDR3 is TGTGCCAGCGGGACCTTGAGGGACTCACCCCTCCACTTT.

The V call is TRBV19, the J call TRBJ2-1, with unresolved D. V was trimmed by 1 base and J by 7 bases, leaving 8 bases between them. The CDR3 spans 13 residues. Germline CDR1 is LNHDA and CDR2 is SQIVND (reference sequence). As DNA, the CDR3 is TGTGCCAGTAGTATAGCTCGGGTTAATGAGCAGTTCTTC. This encodes CASSIARVNEQFF.

This clonotype occurred many times. This chain uses TRBV12-3 or TRBV12-4 with TRBJ2-3, with TRBD2 matching 8 bases. Germline trimming cut 7 bases from V and 6 bases from J; bases unmatched to any gene: 12. The CDR3 spans 15 residues. In DNA form, the CDR3 reads TGTGCCAGCACGTTGGCGGGAGGTTCGGTGGATACGCAGTATTTT. It specifies CASTLAGGSVDTQYF.

This clonotype was observed at least ten times. The V and J genes are TRBV5-6 and TRBJ1-2; D unresolved. This CDR3 comprises 11 residues. Per germline, CDR1 SGHDT and CDR2 YYEEEE. Trimming removed 4 bases from V and 4 bases from J, with 5 bases in between. CDR3 nucleotides: TGTGCCAGCAGCCGTAGCTATGGCTACACCTTC. As protein: CASSRSYGYTF. Based on the CDR3 plus reference TRBV5-6 and TRBJ1-2, the full variable domain is DAGVTQSPTHLIKTRGQQVTLRCSPKSGHDTVSWYQQALGQGPQFIFQYYEEEERQRGNFPDRFSGHQFPNYSSELNVNALLLGDSALYLCASSRSYGYTFGSGTRLTVV.

This clonotype was observed a few times. The chain carries TRBV5-1 and TRBJ2-1, with TRBD2 matching 11 bases. CDR1 is SGHRS and CDR2 is YFSETQ in the germline V gene. The CDR3 has 19 amino acids. V gave up 0 bases and J gave up 0 bases; unmatched junction bases: 8. CDR3 residues: CASSLDGTSGWSSYNEQFF. In DNA form, the CDR3 reads TGCGCCAGCAGCTTGGACGGGACTAGCGGCTGGAGCTCCTACAATGAGCAGTTCTTC.

This clonotype was seen a handful of times. The rearrangement joins TRBV10-3 to TRBJ1-1, with 8 bases aligning to TRBD1. V was pared by 4 bases and J by 10 bases, with 8 bases of the junction left unmatched. Germline CDR1 ENHRY, CDR2 SYGVKD. The CDR3 covers 13 residues. CDR3 nucleotides: TGTGCCATCAGTGGCCAGGGGGCTCGTGGAGCTTTCTTT. This translates into CAISGQGARGAFF.

This clonotype has a count of ten or more. The chain employs TRBV10-3 and TRBJ1-1; D ambiguous. This CDR3 is built from 12 residues. CDR1 ENHRY and CDR2 SYGVKD come from the germline V gene. The germline V and J ends were trimmed by 8 bases and 1 base, with 8 bases remaining between them. CDR3: CAIVKGNTEAFF. CDR3 in DNA: TGTGCCATCGTGAAGGGGAACACTGAAGCTTTCTTT.

This clonotype was counted many times. The J gene is TRBJ2-1, the V gene TRBV12-3 or TRBV12-4; 13 nucleotides match TRBD2. CDR3 size: 14 residues. The J segment lost 7 bases and the V segment lost 8 bases, leaving 5 bases of the junction unmatched. CDR3 DNA sequence: TGTGCCAGCGGTGGACTAGCGGGAGTGAATGAGCAGTTCTTC. Amino acids: CASGGLAGVNEQFF.

This clonotype was observed a few times. This chain connects TRBV20-1 to TRBJ2-1; no clear D gene. CDR3 size: 17 residues. Germline lookup yields CDR1 DFQATT and CDR2 SNEGSKA (reference sequence). The V gene lost 1 base and the J gene lost 3 bases, with 19 bases spanning the gap. The CDR3 nucleotides are TGCAGTGCTAGAGGCCCCCTTTTGGGCGACCGCTACAATGAGCAGTTCTTC. It codes for CSARGPLLGDRYNEQFF.

This chain connects TRBV20-1 to TRBJ1-4; tentative D call: TRBD1 (5 bases). In germline, CDR1 is DFQATT, CDR2 SNEGSKA (reference sequence). The CDR3 is 14 residues long. V dropped 5 bases and J dropped 4 bases, with 14 bases sitting between them. As DNA, the CDR3 is TGCAGTGCTTGCTCCGACAGCCATAATGAAAAACTGTTTTTT. Amino acids: CSACSDSHNEKLFF.

The chain employs TRBV20-1 and TRBJ1-2; the match to TRBD1 covers 7 bases. Germline V gives CDR1 DFQATT, CDR2 SNEGSKA (reference sequence). Germline trimming cut 1 base from V and 6 bases from J; bases unmatched to any gene: 8. The CDR3 is 14 amino acids. The CDR3: CSARGAGGDNGYTF. CDR3 DNA: TGCAGTGCTAGAGGAGCAGGGGGTGACAATGGCTACACCTTC.

The sample holds a few counts of this clonotype. V and J are TRBV5-1 and TRBJ2-1; D might be TRBD1 or TRBD2, each matching 5 bases. Germline CDR1 SGHRS, CDR2 YFSETQ. The CDR3 extends over 14 amino acids. Trimming pared 0 bases from V and 8 bases from J, leaving 12 bases between. The CDR3 spells CASSLDGRGDEQFF. The CDR3 nucleotides are TGCGCCAGCAGCTTGGACGGGCGAGGGGATGAGCAGTTCTTC. The whole variable domain, remainder taken from reference TRBV5-1 and TRBJ2-1, is KAGVTQTPRYLIKTRGQQVTLSCSPISGHRSVSWYQQTPGQGLQFLFEYFSETQRNKGNFPGRFSGRQFSNSRSEMNVSTLELGDSALYLCASSLDGRGDEQFFGPGTRLTVL.

The V and J genes are TRBV24-1 and TRBJ2-2; D is possibly TRBD2 (5 bases). Per the germline V gene, CDR1 is KGHDR and CDR2 is SFDVKD. There are 12 residues in the CDR3. The V end was cut by 9 bases, the J end by 7 bases, with 11 bases between. The CDR3 reads CATRDEGGELFF. The CDR3 DNA sequence: TGTGCCACCCGAGACGAGGGCGGGGAGCTGTTTTTT.

The V gene is TRBV6-1, the J gene TRBJ2-7; either TRBD1 or TRBD2 may supply D (7 bases each). Germline-derived CDR1 and CDR2 are MNHNS and SASEGT. The CDR3 loop spans 15 amino acids. V lost 5 bases and J lost 5, with 19 bases in between. CDR3 residues: CASSPGGQPLHEQYF. CDR3 nucleotide sequence: TGTGCCAGCAGTCCGGGGGGACAGCCACTGCACGAGCAGTACTTC.